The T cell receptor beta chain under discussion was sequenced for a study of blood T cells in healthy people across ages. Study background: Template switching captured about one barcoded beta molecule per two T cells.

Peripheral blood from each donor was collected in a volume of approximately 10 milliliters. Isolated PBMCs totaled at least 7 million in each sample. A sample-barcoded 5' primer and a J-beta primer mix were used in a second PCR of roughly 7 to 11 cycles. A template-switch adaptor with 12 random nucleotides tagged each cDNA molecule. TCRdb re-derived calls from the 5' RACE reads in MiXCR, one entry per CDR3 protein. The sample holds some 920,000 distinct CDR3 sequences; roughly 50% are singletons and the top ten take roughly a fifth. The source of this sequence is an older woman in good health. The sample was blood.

The CDR3 DNA reads TGTGCCAGCAGCGTAGCAAGCGGGAGCGCTGAGCAGTTCTTC. Translated: CASSVASGSAEQFF. This chain connects TRBV9 to TRBJ2-1; 8 nucleotides line up with TRBD2. V lost 0 bases and J lost 9; bases outside the gene matches: 5. From germline, CDR1 is SGDLS and CDR2 YYNGEE. The CDR3 runs 14 residues.